This TCR beta chain was found in a study of spatial heterogeneity in lung cancer. At the level of the study: Detected sequences consistently included more beta-chain ones than alpha-chain ones.

Time point: sample taken at primary tumor resection. There were 65 or so donors, all of them untreated patients with early-stage non-small cell lung cancer. TCRdb used MiXCR to reprocess the 5' RACE reads, holding one entry per CDR3 protein. The sample consists of about 11,000 distinct CDR3 sequences, 5.1% of them appearing once. CDR3 length: 15 residues. V was shortened by 1 base and J by 0 bases, with 7 bases between the two germline ends. Germline CDR1 MNHEY, CDR2 SMNVEV (reference sequence). Study results and limitations: The study found that expanded intratumoral alpha and beta TCR counts tracked tumor mutation counts.

In its sample, this clonotype was seen many times. As yet, its antigen is unknown. The V call is TRBV27, the J call TRBJ2-1; possibly TRBD2 for D (6 bases). This specimen was lung tumor tissue, taken at surgery. This receptor was obtained from a male donor with early-stage non-small cell lung cancer. CDR3 coding DNA: TGTGCCAGCAGTTTATTCGGGAGCTCCTACAATGAGCAGTTCTTC. It is translated as CASSLFGSSYNEQFF.